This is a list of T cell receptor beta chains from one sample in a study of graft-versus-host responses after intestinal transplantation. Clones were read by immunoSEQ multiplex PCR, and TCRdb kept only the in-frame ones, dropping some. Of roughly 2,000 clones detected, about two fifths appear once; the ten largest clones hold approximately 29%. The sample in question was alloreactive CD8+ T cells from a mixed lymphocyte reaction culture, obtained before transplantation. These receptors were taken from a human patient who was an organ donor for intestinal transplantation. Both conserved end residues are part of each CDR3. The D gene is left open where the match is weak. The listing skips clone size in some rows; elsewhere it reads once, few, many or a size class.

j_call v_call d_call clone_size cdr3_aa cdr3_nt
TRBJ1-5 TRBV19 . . CASRVDSNQPQHF TGTGCCAGTCGAGTGGACAGCAATCAGCCCCAGCATTTT
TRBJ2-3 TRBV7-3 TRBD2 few CASSGLGNTDTQYF TGTGCCAGCAGCGGACTAGGAAACACAGATACGCAGTATTTT
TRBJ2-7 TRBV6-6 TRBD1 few CASSTTGGEQYF TGTGCCAGCAGTACGACAGGGGGCGAGCAGTACTTC
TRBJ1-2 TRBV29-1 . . CSAQGRDYGYTF TGCAGCGCTCAGGGGAGGGACTATGGCTACACCTTC
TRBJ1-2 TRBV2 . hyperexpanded CASSEGLGEPPAGYTF TGTGCCAGCAGTGAAGGTCTTGGGGAACCGCCTGCGGGCTACACCTTC
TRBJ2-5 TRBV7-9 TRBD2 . CASSPPSGQETQYF TGTGCCAGCAGCCCCCCTAGCGGGCAAGAGACCCAGTACTTC
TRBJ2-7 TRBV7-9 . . CASTFGAYEQYF TGTGCCAGCACCTTTGGGGCCTACGAGCAGTACTTC
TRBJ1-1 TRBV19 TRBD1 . CASSPQGANTEAFF TGTGCCAGTAGTCCACAGGGGGCCAACACTGAAGCTTTCTTT
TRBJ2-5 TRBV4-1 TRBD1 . CASSQDGGTGRETQYF TGCGCCAGCAGCCAAGATGGGGGGACAGGAAGGGAGACCCAGTACTTC
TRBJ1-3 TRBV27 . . CASSLDFSSGNTIYF TGTGCCAGCAGTTTGGACTTTTCCTCTGGAAACACCATATATTTT
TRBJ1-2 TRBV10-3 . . CAISEYSTEAPDGYTF TGTGCCATCAGTGAGTACTCGACGGAGGCCCCTGATGGCTACACCTTC
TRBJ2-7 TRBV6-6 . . CASSYIGGSYEQYF TGTGCCAGCAGTTACATCGGGGGTTCCTACGAGCAGTACTTC
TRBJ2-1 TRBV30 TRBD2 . CACADGGILTYNEQFF TGTGCCTGCGCTGACGGGGGGATTCTAACCTACAATGAGCAGTTCTTC
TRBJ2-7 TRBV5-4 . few CASSLAVWEQYF TGTGCCAGCAGCTTGGCAGTGTGGGAGCAGTACTTC
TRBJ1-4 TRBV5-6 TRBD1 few CASSSDGTVNEKLFF TGTGCCAGCAGCAGCGACGGGACAGTTAATGAAAAACTGTTTTTT